The clone carrying this T cell receptor (beta chain) was seen repeatedly, ten times or more. What it recognizes is unknown. As to time point: newly diagnosed GD, antithyroid drugs for less than 3 months. Following extraction of RNA from PBMCs, that RNA was used to make the TCR library. This entry belongs to a study of regulatory T cells in long-lasting Graves disease. Notes on the study in general: Gene preferences differed: TRBV28, TRBJ1-2, TRBJ2-5 in persistent cases. A limited number of samples was an acknowledged limitation.

CDR3 length equals 14 residues. Library construction for TCR beta used iRepertoire HTBI primers and Arm-PCR of CDR3 regions. TCRdb itself ran the multiplex PCR reads through MiXCR, one entry per CDR3 protein. Of about 430,000 distinct CDR3 sequences listed, 15% are singletons. The same data also contributed to another study, on T cells in Graves' hyperthyroidism and ophthalmopathy. That study adds: On the basis of clinical symptoms, serum thyroxine and TRAb, thyroid ultrasound and orbital computed tomography, diagnoses were made. RT-PCR in the first round (using the HTBI primer set) targeted the TCR CDR3.

The TCR originated in a woman aged 40 to 50 with Graves disease. V gene TRBV12-3 or TRBV12-4 combines with J gene TRBJ2-5; 9 positions match TRBD1. Near its end, the DNA agrees better with TRBJ2-1, so the J call may be wrong. Sequenced material: peripheral blood mononuclear cells (PBMCs), taken at new diagnosis, from a patient treated with antithyroid drugs. CDR3 sequence reads: CASSPGTGRNEQFF. Here the CDR3 DNA reads TGTGCCAGCAGTCCGGGGACAGGGAGGAATGAGCAGTTCTTC.